The 14 T cell receptor beta chains given below trace back to one sample, sequenced in a study of blood T cell repertoires in COVID-19. Assay used: immunoSEQ multiplex PCR; TCRdb lists only in-frame clones, some missing. Here the sample spans some 110,000 clones, roughly four fifths being singletons. The sample was peripheral blood. These TCRs come from a man between 65 and 80 years old with active or convalescent COVID-19.

The chain is built from TRBV5-1 and TRBJ2-2; 10 nucleotides match TRBD1. CDR1 is SGHRS and CDR2 is YFSETQ in the germline V gene. Trimming at V came to 4 bases and at J to 3 bases, leaving 6 bases not matched to a gene. The CDR3 length is 16 residues. In DNA, the CDR3 is TGCGCCAGCAGCCCCGCCGGGACAGGGGACACCGGGGAGCTGTTTTTT. Translating it yields CASSPAGTGDTGELFF. Supplemented by reference TRBV5-1 and TRBJ2-2, the full variable domain reads KAGVTQTPRYLIKTRGQQVTLSCSPISGHRSVSWYQQTPGQGLQFLFEYFSETQRNKGNFPGRFSGRQFSNSRSEMNVSTLELGDSALYLCASSPAGTGDTGELFFGEGSRLTVL.

The rearrangement joins TRBV7-2 to TRBJ1-1, with D perhaps matching TRBD1 (5 bases). V lost 2 bases to trimming and J lost 2 bases, with 6 bases between them. There are 13 residues in the CDR3. The germline gives CDR1 SGHTA, CDR2 FQGNSA. This chain's CDR3 is CASSLTGNTEAFF. The CDR3 DNA reads TGTGCCAGCAGCTTAACAGGCAACACTGAAGCTTTCTTT.

This chain joins TRBV5-1 and TRBJ2-5; 11 nucleotides match TRBD2. Germline V lookup: CDR1 SGHRS, CDR2 YFSETQ. The junction had 3 bases not matched to a gene; V was cut back by 4 bases and J by 4 bases. This CDR3 is built from 14 residues. CDR3 sequence (DNA): TGCGCCAGCAGCGGGGGGACTAGCGGAGAGACCCAGTACTTC. Its protein product is CASSGGTSGETQYF.

The chain employs TRBV21-1 and TRBJ2-5; the listed D gene, TRBD2, was not tested against the DNA. TRBV21-1 is a listed pseudogene. The CDR3 totals 15 residues. CDR3 loop: CASPGRQAGVETQYF. CDR3 nucleotide sequence: TGTGCCTCCCCAGGCCGGCAAGCGGGAGTTGAGACCCAGTACTTC.

A few counts support this clone. The chain recombines TRBV28 with TRBJ1-5; D is uncertain. From germline, CDR1 is MDHEN and CDR2 SYDVKM. The CDR3 contains 13 residues. Between the trimmed V and J ends, which lost 6 bases and 4 bases, there was a span of 10 bases. CDR3: CASRAVLNQPQHF. Here the CDR3 DNA reads TGTGCCAGCAGGGCAGTTTTAAATCAGCCCCAGCATTTT.

The chain uses TRBV3-1 (or the pseudogene TRBV3-2) and TRBJ1-1, with D possibly matching TRBD1 (6 bases). CDR1 and CDR2 from the germline V gene are LGHDT and YNNKEL (reference sequence). V was shortened by 7 bases and J by 6 bases, with 12 bases between the two germline ends. The CDR3 length is 12 residues. The CDR3 region has the DNA TGTGCCAGCACCTCCAGGGGCTCTGAAGCTTTCTTT. This encodes CASTSRGSEAFF.

This clone was counted once. This sequence joins TRBV15 and TRBJ1-2; D unclear. Germline-derived CDR1 and CDR2 are LNHNV and YYDKDF (reference sequence). This CDR3 spans 16 amino acids. The V gene lost 0 bases and the J gene lost 4 bases, with 15 bases spanning the gap. The chain's CDR3 is CATSRDRGVSGYGYTF. As DNA, the CDR3 is TGTGCCACCAGCAGAGATCGCGGGGTTTCGGGCTATGGCTACACCTTC. The full variable domain, in which reference TRBV15 and TRBJ1-2 provide the parts outside the CDR3, is DAMVIQNPRYQVTQFGKPVTLSCSQTLNHNVMYWYQQKSSQAPKLLFHYYDKDFNNEADTPDNFQSRRPNTSFCFLDIRSPGLGDTAMYLCATSRDRGVSGYGYTFGSGTRLTVV.

The V and J genes are TRBV28 and TRBJ1-1; possible D gene TRBD1, 5 bases. The ends were cut back, 7 bases at V and 5 bases at J, with 17 bases in the middle. Per the germline V gene, CDR1 is MDHEN and CDR2 is SYDVKM. This CDR3 comprises 14 residues. The CDR3 nucleotides read TGTGCCAGCAATCCCGTAACAGGCAAAACTGAAGCTTTCTTT. It specifies CASNPVTGKTEAFF. Using reference TRBV28 and TRBJ1-1 for the parts outside the CDR3, the full variable domain is DVKVTQSSRYLVKRTGEKVFLECVQDMDHENMFWYRQDPGLGLRLIYFSYDVKMKEKGDIPEGYSVSREKKERFSLILESASTNQTSMYLCASNPVTGKTEAFFGQGTRLTVV.

J is TRBJ1-3 and V is TRBV25-1; TRBD1 matches 9 bases. Germline CDR1 is MGHDK and CDR2 is SYGVNS. The CDR3 extends over 16 amino acids. V trimming: 4 bases; J trimming: 5 bases; junction bases outside the gene matches: 9. The CDR3 protein is CASSGTGTGSRNTIYF. In DNA form, the CDR3 reads TGTGCCAGCAGTGGAACCGGGACAGGGTCTAGAAACACCATATATTTT.

The chain uses TRBV6-2 or TRBV6-3 and TRBJ2-2; no clear D gene. CDR3 length: 14 amino acids. Trimming pared 4 bases from V and 6 bases from J, leaving 12 bases between. The germline V gene has CDR1 MNHEY and CDR2 SVGEGT. CDR3 sequence reads: CASSSTPSSGELFF. In DNA form, the CDR3 reads TGTGCCAGCAGTTCCACCCCTAGTTCCGGGGAGCTGTTTTTT.

V gene TRBV15 combines with J gene TRBJ2-4; 10 nucleotides match TRBD1. In germline, CDR1 is LNHNV, CDR2 YYDKDF (reference sequence). The CDR3 runs 16 residues. The ends lost 3 bases at V and 3 bases at J; junction bases unmatched: 5. The CDR3 DNA is TGTGCCACCAGCAGCAGACAGGGGGCGAACAAAAACATTCAGTACTTC. Its translation is CATSSRQGANKNIQYF.

The CDR3 loop reads CASSPTSGRAGEQFF. For the CDR3, the DNA is TGCGCCAGCAGCCCAACTAGCGGGAGGGCTGGTGAGCAGTTCTTC. V gene TRBV4-3 combines with J gene TRBJ2-1; TRBD2 matches at 13 bases. This CDR3 has 15 residues. J gave up 9 bases and V 4 bases, and 6 bases lay outside the gene matches. Germline loops: CDR1 LGHNA, CDR2 YSLEER.

This clone was picked up a small number of times. V is TRBV5-1 and J is TRBJ1-3, with D possibly matching TRBD1 (6 bases). This CDR3 is built from 16 residues. Germline CDR1 and CDR2: SGHRS and YFSETQ. V was cut by 0 bases and J by 8 bases, with 18 bases left in between. DNA for the CDR3: TGCGCCAGCAGCTTGGGGACAGTAGGGCCTGGGGACACCATATATTTT. It encodes CASSLGTVGPGDTIYF.

This chain connects TRBV20-1 to TRBJ2-7, with no clear D. Germline V gene lookup returns CDR1 DFQATT and CDR2 SNEGSKA (reference sequence). The CDR3 has 14 amino acids. Trimming took 3 bases from V and 1 from J, leaving 13 bases between them. The CDR3 DNA is TGCAGTGCTAGTTCGGCAGGTGATTCCTACGAGCAGTACTTC. Protein product: CSASSAGDSYEQYF.